This TCR beta chain was profiled in a study of T cell responses to AZD1222 COVID-19 vaccine. For the study at large: Both about-4-week and about-12-week second-dose recipients were combined.

Comment on this clone: No antigen is known for it.

The germline V and J ends were trimmed by 11 bases and 5 bases, with 30 bases remaining between them. Germline V gene data show CDR1 as WNHNN and CDR2 as SYGVQD (reference sequence). This CDR3 is built from 17 residues. Study observations and caveats: Among AZD1222 vaccinees, only six or seven were seropositive at baseline. Nearly half of spike-specific TCRs reportedly go after variant regions that carry no mutations.

Here immunoSEQ multiplex PCR was the method, and the copy in TCRdb shows in-frame clones only, minus some. The sample consists of more than 140,000 clones, approximately 89% of them appearing once. This specimen was peripheral blood, taken on day 0 of AZD1222 vaccination. The chain has TRBV10-1 and TRBJ2-5; tentative D call: TRBD2 (6 bases). The TCR comes from an adult in good health. This CDR3 is CAALLGTSRGVGETQYF. The DNA for the CDR3 is TGCGCCGCGCTCCTGGGAACTAGTCGCGGGGTAGGGGAGACCCAGTACTTC.